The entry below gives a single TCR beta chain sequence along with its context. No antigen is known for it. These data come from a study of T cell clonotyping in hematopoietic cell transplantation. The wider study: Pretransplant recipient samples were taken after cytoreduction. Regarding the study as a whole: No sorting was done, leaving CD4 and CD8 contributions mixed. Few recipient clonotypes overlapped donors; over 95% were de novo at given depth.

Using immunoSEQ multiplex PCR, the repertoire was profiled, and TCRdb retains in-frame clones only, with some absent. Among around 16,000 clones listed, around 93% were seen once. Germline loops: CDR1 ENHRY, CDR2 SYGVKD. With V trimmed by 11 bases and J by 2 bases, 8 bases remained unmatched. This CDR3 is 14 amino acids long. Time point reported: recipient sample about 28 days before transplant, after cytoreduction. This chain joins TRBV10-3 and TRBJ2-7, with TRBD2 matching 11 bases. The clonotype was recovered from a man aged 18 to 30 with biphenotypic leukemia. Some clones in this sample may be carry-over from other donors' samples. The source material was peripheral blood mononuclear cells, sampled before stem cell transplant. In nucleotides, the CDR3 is TGTGCCTCTAAGACTAGCGGGGAAACCTACGAGCAGTACTTC. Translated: CASKTSGETYEQYF.